This record concerns one TCR beta chain sequence. The sample is drawn from a study of blood T cell repertoires in COVID-19. Study-wide background: COVID-19 samples collected from the United States, Italy and Spain covered acute and convalescent phases. From T cells, B-cell-depleted T cells, or PBMCs came the material, which was cDNA or gDNA.

How the authors handled the data: Cell counts per sample came from amplifying reference gene primers. Repertoires were generated with immunoSEQ multiplex PCR, while TCRdb's copy carries only in-frame clones and drops some. That table is the source of V, J and clone size, and D and trimming were worked out from the DNA. The data show 57,000 or so clones, with approximately 84% seen just once and approximately 19% held by the top ten. Sequencing was performed on peripheral blood. The clonotype was recovered from a man in his 70s with active COVID-19.

CDR3 sequence reads: CASRWTSGSLYEQYF. DNA for the CDR3: TGCGCCAGCAGATGGACTAGCGGGAGCCTATACGAGCAGTACTTC. The V call is TRBV5-1, the J call TRBJ2-7; 13 bases align to TRBD2. This CDR3 has 15 amino acids. Germline V gene lookup returns CDR1 SGHRS and CDR2 YFSETQ. The ends lost 5 bases at V and 4 bases at J; junction bases unmatched: 6.